These 27 T cell receptor beta chains were all obtained from the same sample, sequenced in a study of vaccination and CD4 T cells after COVID-19. The antigens these receptors bind are not known. Oncomine TCR Beta short-read sequencing was applied to DNA from cultured CD4+ T cells. TCRdb re-derived calls from the PCR reads in MiXCR, one entry per CDR3 protein. The table has about 3,500 distinct CDR3 sequences, over 15% seen once. Stated treatment: approximately 9-day PBMC culture with coronavirus spike peptide pools or control peptides (ViraFEST assay). The sequencing sample was made of CD4+ T cells from blood, cultured in vitro. All receptors come from a human donor who had recovered from COVID-19.

This clonotype was recorded a few times. V and J are TRBV5-5 and TRBJ1-5; 7 nucleotides align to TRBD1. From germline, CDR1 is SGHKS and CDR2 YYEKEE (reference sequence). With V trimmed by 5 bases and J by 7 bases, 9 bases remained unmatched. The CDR3 is 14 amino acids. As DNA, the CDR3 is TGTGCCAGCAGGGCATGGGACAGCGGCCAGCCCCAGCATTTT. It is translated as CASRAWDSGQPQHF. Based on the CDR3 plus reference TRBV5-5 and TRBJ1-5, the full variable domain is DAGVTQSPTHLIKTRGQQVTLRCSPISGHKSVSWYQQVLGQGPQFIFQYYEKEERGRGNFPDRFSARQFPNYSSELNVNALLLGDSALYLCASRAWDSGQPQHFGDGTRLSIL.

This chain joins TRBV18 and TRBJ2-2; 9 nucleotides align to TRBD1. CDR3 length: 17 amino acids. CDR1 is KGHSH, CDR2 LQKENI, per germline. V lost 4 bases to trimming and J lost 5 bases; unmatched junction nucleotides: 11. CDR3 sequence reads: CASSLIVQGAWTGELFF. The CDR3 region has the DNA TGTGCCAGCTCACTCATCGTACAGGGGGCGTGGACCGGGGAGCTGTTTTTT.

Sample share makes this clonotype medium-sized. The gene calls are TRBV12-3 or TRBV12-4 and TRBJ1-3, with a weak D call TRBD1 (5 bases). V was cut by 5 bases and J by 3 bases, with 14 bases left in between. This CDR3 has 15 residues. The CDR3 sequence: CASSRNQGLGNTIYF. The CDR3 DNA sequence: TGTGCCAGCAGTAGGAACCAGGGCCTTGGAAACACCATATATTTT.

By proportion, this clonotype is large. The CDR3 loop is CASTNSGTHANYGYTF. CDR3 coding DNA: TGTGCCAGCACCAATTCCGGGACACATGCTAACTATGGCTACACCTTC. This chain links TRBV12-3 or TRBV12-4 with TRBJ1-2, with a possible D match to TRBD1 (6 bases). The CDR3 spans 16 residues. Trimming left V 7 bases short and J 0 bases short, with 18 bases between.

The J gene is TRBJ2-1, the V gene TRBV30, with 9 nucleotides matching TRBD2. From germline, CDR1 is GTSNPN and CDR2 SVGIG (reference sequence). Unmatched junction bases numbered 3, after V lost 4 bases and J lost 5 bases. This CDR3 has 13 residues. Here the CDR3 DNA reads TGTGCCTGGAAGCTAGCGGGAAACAATGAGCAGTTCTTC. Amino acids: CAWKLAGNNEQFF.

The V call is TRBV5-4, the J call TRBJ1-2; 7 bases match TRBD1. The CDR3 is made up of 13 amino acids. V was pared by 1 base and J by 7 bases, with 4 bases of the junction left unmatched. Germline loops: CDR1 SGHNT, CDR2 YYREEE (reference sequence). The CDR3 here is CASSLHRGSGYTF. CDR3 DNA sequence: TGTGCCAGCAGCTTGCACAGGGGAAGTGGCTACACCTTC. The full variable domain, with the rest looked up from reference TRBV5-4 and TRBJ1-2, is ETGVTQSPTHLIKTRGQQVTLRCSSQSGHNTVSWYQQALGQGPQFIFQYYREEENGRGNFPPRFSGLQFPNYSSELNVNALELDDSALYLCASSLHRGSGYTFGSGTRLTVV.

The CDR3 DNA sequence: TGTGCCAGCAGCGGACAGGGGGTGGGCTATGGCTACACCTTC. This encodes CASSGQGVGYGYTF. V and J are TRBV11-2 and TRBJ1-2; TRBD1 agrees at 10 bases. V was clipped by 5 bases and J by 4 bases; unmatched bases: 4. Germline loops: CDR1 SGHAT, CDR2 FQNNGV. The CDR3 totals 14 residues. Drawing the rest from reference TRBV11-2 and TRBJ1-2, the complete variable domain is EAGVAQSPRYKIIEKRQSVAFWCNPISGHATLYWYQQILGQGPKLLIQFQNNGVVDDSQLPKDRFSAERLKGVDSTLKIQPAKLEDSAVYLCASSGQGVGYGYTFGSGTRLTVV.

This chain joins TRBV2 and TRBJ1-5, with D possibly being TRBD1 (6 bases). Germline V gene lookup returns CDR1 SNHLY and CDR2 FYNNEI. This CDR3 is 13 amino acids long. Trimming left V 3 bases short and J 5 bases short, with 8 bases between. This CDR3 is CASSEGADQPQHF. DNA for the CDR3: TGTGCCAGCAGTGAGGGGGCGGATCAGCCCCAGCATTTT.

This clonotype is labeled medium-sized. The rearrangement uses TRBV20-1 and TRBJ1-4; tentatively, D is TRBD1 (5 bases). Trimming pared 1 base from V and 8 bases from J, leaving 14 bases between. The CDR3 length is 14 residues. Germline V gene sequence: CDR1 DFQATT, CDR2 SNEGSKA (reference sequence). CDR3 region: CSARGVGGAEKLFF. The CDR3 nucleotides are TGCAGTGCTAGAGGGGTTGGGGGTGCAGAAAAACTGTTTTTT.

This chain connects TRBV7-2 to TRBJ2-7; 10 positions agree with TRBD2. The CDR3 length is 14 residues. The V gene's germline CDR1 is SGHTA and CDR2 FQGNSA. Trimming removed 5 bases from V and 4 bases from J; junction bases left unmatched: 5. CDR3 in amino acids: CASSRTSGPYEQYF. The CDR3 region has the DNA TGTGCCAGCAGCAGGACTAGCGGCCCTTACGAGCAGTACTTC.

By proportion, this clonotype is medium-sized. V is TRBV20-1 and J is TRBJ1-2; D call uncertain. The CDR3 is 12 amino acids. V lost 7 bases and J 8 bases, leaving 17 bases between the germline ends. CDR1 and CDR2 from the germline V gene are DFQATT and SNEGSKA (reference sequence). The CDR3 here is CSGSGEGMGYTF. The DNA of the CDR3 is TGCAGTGGTTCTGGGGAGGGCATGGGCTACACCTTC.

There are a few counts of this clonotype. This chain joins TRBV7-2 and TRBJ2-3, with D perhaps matching TRBD2 (5 bases). The CDR3 is 14 amino acids. The germline V gene has CDR1 SGHTA and CDR2 FQGNSA. V was clipped by 1 base and J by 2 bases, with 7 bases between them. The CDR3 nucleotides read TGTGCCAGCAGCTTAGAGCGGTTCACAGATACGCAGTATTTT. Its protein is CASSLERFTDTQYF.

This clonotype was seen just once. This chain connects TRBV19 to TRBJ2-3, with 10 bases that match TRBD1. The junction had 8 bases not matched to a gene; V was cut back by 3 bases and J by 5 bases. CDR3 size: 16 residues. Germline V gene data show CDR1 as LNHDA and CDR2 as SQIVND (reference sequence). The CDR3 DNA sequence: TGTGCCAGTAGTATGTCCGGGACAGGGGTGGGAGATACGCAGTATTTT. Translated, it gives CASSMSGTGVGDTQYF.

This clonotype was found a few times. CDR3 amino acids: CSAGQGGRRETQYF. The DNA for the CDR3 is TGCAGTGCTGGACAGGGAGGGAGGAGAGAGACCCAGTACTTC. The chain uses TRBV20-1 and TRBJ2-5; a possible D gene is TRBD1 (8 bases). The germline V and J ends were trimmed by 5 bases and 4 bases, with 17 bases remaining between them. The CDR3 spans 14 residues. Germline CDR1 and CDR2: DFQATT and SNEGSKA (reference sequence).

J is TRBJ2-7 and V is TRBV5-5, with 9 bases fitting TRBD1. Germline CDR1 is SGHKS and CDR2 is YYEKEE (reference sequence). This CDR3 contains 14 residues. V lost 4 bases, J lost 11 bases, and 13 bases stayed unmatched. The CDR3 here is CASSIQPGQGVEYF. In DNA, the CDR3 is TGTGCCAGCAGCATTCAGCCGGGACAGGGTGTCGAGTACTTC. Together with reference TRBV5-5 and TRBJ2-7, the CDR3 gives the full variable domain: DAGVTQSPTHLIKTRGQQVTLRCSPISGHKSVSWYQQVLGQGPQFIFQYYEKEERGRGNFPDRFSARQFPNYSSELNVNALLLGDSALYLCASSIQPGQGVEYFGPGTRLTVT.

This chain links TRBV5-4 with TRBJ1-2, with D uncertain. The V gene lost 3 bases and the J gene lost 3 bases, with 6 bases spanning the gap. The CDR3 has 12 residues. Germline CDR1 SGHNT, CDR2 YYREEE (reference sequence). The CDR3 loop is CASSSGYYGYTF. The CDR3 DNA follows: TGTGCCAGCAGCTCTGGATACTATGGCTACACCTTC.

This clonotype is medium-sized within its sample. The V call is TRBV27, the J call TRBJ2-2; D is ambiguous. Between the trimmed V and J ends, which lost 5 bases and 4 bases, there was a span of 14 bases. This CDR3 spans 15 amino acids. CDR1 is MNHEY and CDR2 is SMNVEV in the germline V gene (reference sequence). DNA of the CDR3: TGTGCCAGCAGTCCCCAAGTCAGGACCACCGGGGAGCTGTTTTTT. It encodes CASSPQVRTTGELFF.

Here the CDR3 reads CASSYGVGEAEAFF. The CDR3 nucleotides read TGTGCCAGCAGCTATGGGGTAGGCGAGGCTGAAGCTTTCTTT. The V call is TRBV11-1, the J call TRBJ1-1; no definite D call. This CDR3 comprises 14 residues. Germline V gene sequence: CDR1 SGHAT, CDR2 FQDESV (reference sequence). The V gene lost 4 bases and the J gene lost 6 bases, with 15 bases spanning the gap.

V gene TRBV4-1 combines with J gene TRBJ1-2, with a weak D call TRBD1 (5 bases). The V gene lost 2 bases and the J gene lost 4 bases, with 20 bases spanning the gap. The germline V gene encodes CDR1 MGHRA and CDR2 YSYEKL. This CDR3 comprises 17 residues. The DNA for the CDR3 is TGCGCCAGCAGCCAAACCCTCACACAATCCGGGGGCTATGGCTACACCTTC. It encodes CASSQTLTQSGGYGYTF.

The chain joins TRBV11-2 to TRBJ2-2, with 12 bases that match TRBD2. This CDR3 region has 16 residues. Germline-derived CDR1 and CDR2 are SGHAT and FQNNGV. The junction had 7 bases not matched to a gene; V was cut back by 5 bases and J by 6 bases. The CDR3 region has the DNA TGTGCCAGCAGCCCCTTGGCTAGCGGGGGGGCCGGGGAGCTGTTTTTT. Amino acids: CASSPLASGGAGELFF.

The chain employs TRBV18 and TRBJ1-4, with D unclear. Germline V gives CDR1 KGHSH, CDR2 LQKENI. The length of the CDR3 is 13 residues. V lost 3 bases to trimming and J lost 5 bases, with 7 bases between them. The CDR3 DNA reads TGTGCCAGCTCACCGGACCAAAATGAAAAACTGTTTTTT. Residues: CASSPDQNEKLFF.

This clonotype is medium-sized by share. The CDR3 region has the DNA TGTGCCAGCAGCTTGGAGCGACTCGGGAACTATGGCTACACCTTC. It is translated as CASSLERLGNYGYTF. The chain uses TRBV5-5 and TRBJ1-2, with D unresolved. Germline-derived CDR1 and CDR2 are SGHKS and YYEKEE (reference sequence). This CDR3 is 15 amino acids long. Between the trimmed V and J ends, which lost 0 bases and 2 bases, there was a span of 11 bases.

The chain combines TRBV11-2 with TRBJ2-3, with D tentatively TRBD2 (6 bases). Between the trimmed V and J ends, which lost 4 bases and 5 bases, there was a span of 16 bases. The CDR3 runs to 15 residues. CDR1 is SGHAT and CDR2 is FQNNGV in the germline V gene. The CDR3 sequence: CASSSLAGGRDTQYF. CDR3 sequence (DNA): TGTGCCAGCAGCTCACTAGCTGGAGGTCGAGATACGCAGTATTTT.

This clonotype was counted a few times. J is TRBJ2-5 and V is TRBV5-4; D tentatively fits TRBD1 or TRBD2 (5 bases each). From germline, CDR1 is SGHNT and CDR2 YYREEE (reference sequence). The V and J ends lost 5 bases and 3 bases respectively, with 14 bases between them. The CDR3 is made up of 14 amino acids. The CDR3 sequence is CASSYFGTEETQYF. DNA of the CDR3: TGTGCCAGCAGTTATTTCGGGACGGAAGAGACCCAGTACTTC.

In this sample, this clonotype is medium-sized. The chain combines TRBV7-9 with TRBJ2-1; D is possibly TRBD2 (6 bases). CDR1 SEHNR and CDR2 FQNEAQ come from the germline V gene (reference sequence). Deletions cut 1 base from V and 0 bases from J, with 10 bases between. CDR3 length: 16 residues. CDR3 residues: CASSLGAGNSYNEQFF. The CDR3 DNA is TGTGCCAGCAGCTTAGGGGCGGGGAACTCCTACAATGAGCAGTTCTTC.

This clonotype was counted a few times. V gene TRBV9 combines with J gene TRBJ2-5, with 7 bases lining up with TRBD1. This CDR3 comprises 17 residues. Trimming took 4 bases from V and 4 from J; bases not matched to a gene: 16. Germline CDR1 reads SGDLS; CDR2 reads YYNGEE. CDR3 residues: CASSINTLDRERETQYF. The CDR3 nucleotides are TGTGCCAGCAGCATAAACACCCTAGACAGGGAACGAGAGACCCAGTACTTC.

By share of the sample, this clonotype is medium-sized (0.01 to 0.1%). The chain uses TRBV7-2 and TRBJ1-5; D unclear. Trimming removed 5 bases at V and 5 bases at J, with 10 bases between. Germline V gene sequence: CDR1 SGHTA, CDR2 FQGNSA. This CDR3 is 13 amino acids long. This CDR3 reads CASSPRPDQPQHF. The CDR3 region has the DNA TGTGCCAGCAGCCCCAGACCTGATCAGCCCCAGCATTTT.